Below are 28 T cell receptor beta chains sequenced from a single sample in a study of blood T cell repertoires in COVID-19. Measured with immunoSEQ multiplex PCR; TCRdb has only the in-frame clones, and not every one. The table includes around 140,000 clones, around 88% detected once. Source material: peripheral blood. The receptors stem from a woman aged 60 to 75 with acute or convalescent COVID-19.

Details on this clone: Distinct nucleotide sequences in the sample also encode this CDR3. The rearrangement uses TRBV19 and TRBJ1-5, with D unresolved. Looked up from germline, CDR1 is LNHDA and CDR2 is SQIVND (reference sequence). The V end was cut by 5 bases, the J end by 4 bases, with 6 bases between. CDR3 length: 12 residues. CDR3 loop: CASSPLNQPQHF. The CDR3 DNA follows: TGTGCCAGTAGTCCCCTAAATCAGCCCCAGCATTTT. The complete variable domain, with remaining parts taken from reference TRBV19 and TRBJ1-5, reads DGGITQSPKYLFRKEGQNVTLSCEQNLNHDAMYWYRQDPGQGLRLIYYSQIVNDFQKGDIAEGYSVSREKKESFPLTVTSAQKNPTAFYLCASSPLNQPQHFGDGTRLSIL.

V usage is TRBV21-1 and J usage is TRBJ1-6; TRBD1, the D gene given by the table, was not confirmed from the DNA. TRBV21-1 is marked as a pseudogene. CDR3 length equals 17 residues. The CDR3 coding sequence is TGTGCCAGCAGCAAAGGGTGGACAGACGACTATAATTCACCCCTCCACTTT. Protein product: CASSKGWTDDYNSPLHF.

V gene TRBV7-2 combines with J gene TRBJ1-2; D may be TRBD1 (6 bases). The ends were cut back, 7 bases at V and 3 bases at J, with 15 bases in the middle. The length of the CDR3 is 14 residues. Germline CDR1 SGHTA, CDR2 FQGNSA. The CDR3 DNA follows: TGTGCCAGCACCAAGGGGGAGGGACACTATGGCTACACCTTC. It yields the protein CASTKGEGHYGYTF.

The V gene is TRBV10-3, the J gene TRBJ2-5; the match to TRBD1 covers 8 bases. CDR1 and CDR2 from the germline V gene are ENHRY and SYGVKD. The ends lost 3 bases at V and 5 bases at J; junction bases unmatched: 11. There are 16 residues in the CDR3. CDR3 amino acids: CAISDGQGALGETQYF. In nucleotides, the CDR3 is TGTGCCATCAGTGATGGGCAGGGGGCTTTAGGGGAGACCCAGTACTTC.

The rearrangement links TRBV7-2 to TRBJ1-5; D gene unclear. The germline V gene encodes CDR1 SGHTA and CDR2 FQGNSA. V was cut by 5 bases and J by 3 bases, with 14 bases left in between. This CDR3 region has 15 residues. This CDR3 reads CASSPRAGDNQPQHF. The CDR3 DNA reads as TGTGCCAGCAGCCCCCGCGCCGGGGACAATCAGCCCCAGCATTTT. Drawing the rest from reference TRBV7-2 and TRBJ1-5, the complete variable domain is GAGVSQSPSNKVTEKGKDVELRCDPISGHTALYWYRQSLGQGLEFLIYFQGNSAPDKSGLPSDRFSAERTGGSVSTLTIQRTQQEDSAVYLCASSPRAGDNQPQHFGDGTRLSIL.

The chain carries TRBV11-2 and TRBJ1-1; D call uncertain. CDR3 length: 13 amino acids. Trimming cost V 4 bases and J 6 bases, with 12 bases left between them. Germline V lookup: CDR1 SGHAT, CDR2 FQNNGV. CDR3 nucleotides: TGTGCCAGCAGCTCCGGGATCGGGGCTGAAGCTTTCTTT. Protein sequence: CASSSGIGAEAFF.

The chain recombines TRBV24-1 with TRBJ2-6; no firm D call. The germline V gene has CDR1 KGHDR and CDR2 SFDVKD. Trimming cost V 3 bases and J 0 bases, with 8 bases left between them. The CDR3 contains 16 residues. The CDR3 region is CATSDIQSSGANVLTF. The CDR3 nucleotides are TGTGCCACCAGTGATATACAGAGCTCTGGGGCCAACGTCCTGACTTTC.

The chain carries TRBV7-8 and TRBJ2-5; 12 bases agree with TRBD2. V shed 5 bases, J shed 2 bases, and the junction held 12 bases outside the gene matches. The CDR3 has 18 amino acids. Germline CDR1 is SGHVS and CDR2 is FQNEAQ. The CDR3 nucleotides read TGTGCCAGCAGCGCTAGACTAGCGGGGGTATTGTTACAAGAGACCCAGTACTTC. As protein: CASSARLAGVLLQETQYF.

CDR3 sequence (DNA): TGTGCCAGCAGTTTCGGCAGCGGGGGCAATCAGCCCCAGCATTTT. Translated, it gives CASSFGSGGNQPQHF. The chain recombines TRBV28 with TRBJ1-5; no clear D. This CDR3 comprises 15 residues. Germline lookup yields CDR1 MDHEN and CDR2 SYDVKM. Trimming left V 3 bases short and J 2 bases short, with 11 bases between.

This chain links TRBV7-2 with TRBJ1-6; tentatively, D is TRBD1 (5 bases). Trimming shortened V by 4 bases and J by 0 bases, and 13 bases separated the two germline ends. Germline lookup yields CDR1 SGHTA and CDR2 FQGNSA. This CDR3 spans 17 amino acids. CDR3 DNA sequence: TGTGCCAGCAGCTCGGGGACTCTCCGCTCCTATAATTCACCCCTCCACTTT. Its protein product is CASSSGTLRSYNSPLHF. Supplemented by reference TRBV7-2 and TRBJ1-6, the full variable domain reads GAGVSQSPSNKVTEKGKDVELRCDPISGHTALYWYRQSLGQGLEFLIYFQGNSAPDKSGLPSDRFSAERTGGSVSTLTIQRTQQEDSAVYLCASSSGTLRSYNSPLHFGNGTRLTVT.

This clone has a handful of counts. This sequence joins TRBV19 and TRBJ1-4, with D possibly being TRBD1 (6 bases). This CDR3 has 15 residues. The germline gives CDR1 LNHDA, CDR2 SQIVND (reference sequence). The ends were cut back, 8 bases at V and 7 bases at J, with 20 bases in the middle. The CDR3 spells CASLDLGRGGEKLFF. The DNA of the CDR3 is TGTGCCAGTCTTGACCTGGGCAGGGGTGGTGAAAAACTGTTTTTT.

V usage is TRBV7-8 and J usage is TRBJ1-2; 9 bases fit TRBD1. The V gene's germline CDR1 is SGHVS and CDR2 FQNEAQ. CDR3 length equals 16 residues. After removal of 4 bases from V and 4 bases from J, the junction contained 10 bases not matched to a gene. CDR3 sequence: CASSSSDRGSIYGYTF. The CDR3 DNA is TGTGCCAGCAGCTCCTCGGACAGGGGAAGCATCTATGGCTACACCTTC.

The rearrangement links TRBV2 to TRBJ1-1; D gene uncertain. Germline CDR1 and CDR2: SNHLY and FYNNEI. CDR3 size: 14 residues. The V end was cut by 6 bases, the J end by 4 bases, with 15 bases between. The CDR3 region is CASSFRTAATEAFF. In DNA form, the CDR3 reads TGTGCCAGCAGCTTTAGGACTGCGGCCACTGAAGCTTTCTTT.

This chain joins TRBV7-2 and TRBJ1-2; 10 bases match TRBD1. The CDR3 length is 15 residues. Unmatched junction bases numbered 8, after V lost 2 bases and J lost 8 bases. The germline CDR1 and CDR2 sequences are SGHTA and FQGNSA. In DNA, the CDR3 is TGTGCCAGCAGCTTAACCCTGGGACAGGGGAAGGGCTACACCTTC. Translating gives CASSLTLGQGKGYTF.

The CDR3 DNA follows: TGTGCCAGCAGTTTATCGCAGGGGGCCTATGGCTACACCTTC. Protein product: CASSLSQGAYGYTF. V usage is TRBV28 and J usage is TRBJ1-2; TRBD1 matches at 8 bases. Germline assignment: CDR1 MDHEN and CDR2 SYDVKM. This CDR3 spans 14 amino acids. Unmatched junction bases numbered 2, after V lost 1 base and J lost 4 bases.

This sequence joins TRBV6-2 or TRBV6-3 and TRBJ2-7; 7 bases map to TRBD1. The CDR3 sequence is 15 residues long. Looked up from germline, CDR1 is MNHEY and CDR2 is SVGEGT. The V gene end was trimmed by 0 bases and the J gene end by 4 bases; junction bases not matched to a gene: 6. The CDR3 region has the DNA TGTGCCAGCAGTTACTCGATCGCAGGGGGATACGAGCAGTACTTC. It codes for CASSYSIAGGYEQYF.

The V and J genes are TRBV6-1 and TRBJ2-5, with TRBD1 identical over 7 bases. From germline, CDR1 is MNHNS and CDR2 SASEGT. CDR3 length: 16 amino acids. V lost 2 bases and J lost 1; bases outside the gene matches: 7. The CDR3: CASSELGRGIQETQYF. The CDR3 DNA is TGTGCCAGCAGTGAACTGGGCAGGGGGATCCAAGAGACCCAGTACTTC.

CDR3 residues: CASSYTLTGAGEAFF. The CDR3 nucleotides read TGTGCCAGCAGTTACACGCTCACAGGGGCCGGTGAAGCTTTCTTT. The chain recombines TRBV6-2 or TRBV6-3 with TRBJ1-1, with 7 bases matching TRBD1. The CDR3 has 15 amino acids. In germline, CDR1 is MNHEY, CDR2 SVGEGT. J was trimmed by 7 bases and V by 2 bases; bases with no gene match: 10.

This clone came up a few times. The chain combines TRBV19 with TRBJ1-5; a possible D gene is TRBD1 (5 bases). The CDR3 contains 15 residues. Germline CDR1 is LNHDA and CDR2 is SQIVND (reference sequence). V was clipped by 4 bases and J by 4 bases, with 14 bases between them. The CDR3 loop reads CASSTGRQKNQPQHF. The CDR3 DNA sequence: TGTGCCAGTAGTACTGGCAGACAGAAAAATCAGCCCCAGCATTTT.

This chain joins TRBV6-5 and TRBJ1-5, with TRBD1 matching over 9 bases. This CDR3 has 14 residues. The V gene end was trimmed by 5 bases and the J gene end by 4 bases; junction bases not matched to a gene: 3. Germline assignment: CDR1 MNHEY and CDR2 SVGAGI. DNA for the CDR3: TGTGCCAGCAGTCCACAGGGGGCGAATCAGCCCCAGCATTTT. It encodes CASSPQGANQPQHF.

The chain uses TRBV24-1 and TRBJ2-3; TRBD2 is a possible D gene (6 bases). CDR3 length: 13 residues. The V and J ends lost 6 bases and 4 bases respectively, with 10 bases between them. Germline V gene lookup returns CDR1 KGHDR and CDR2 SFDVKD. CDR3 region: CATSRRGSDTQYF. CDR3 bases: TGTGCCACCAGTCGTCGGGGGTCAGATACGCAGTATTTT.

This clone was observed a few times. V and J are TRBV20-1 and TRBJ2-7; a weak D match, TRBD1 (5 bases). This CDR3 has 11 residues. Between the trimmed V and J ends, which lost 4 bases and 6 bases, there was a span of 10 bases. Per the germline V gene, CDR1 is DFQATT and CDR2 is SNEGSKA (reference sequence). CDR3 DNA sequence: TGCAGTGCTATGACAGTTCCCGAGCAGTACTTC. Amino acids: CSAMTVPEQYF.

V and J are TRBV15 and TRBJ1-2; 7 bases fit TRBD1. Germline V gene lookup returns CDR1 LNHNV and CDR2 YYDKDF (reference sequence). This CDR3 is 16 amino acids long. J lost 2 bases, V lost 8 bases, and 14 bases had no gene match. This chain's CDR3 is CATRSGTVFINYGYTF. The CDR3 nucleotides are TGTGCCACCCGATCCGGGACAGTTTTTATCAACTATGGCTACACCTTC.

The chain employs TRBV5-4 and TRBJ1-4; tentatively, D is TRBD1 (5 bases). Germline V gene lookup returns CDR1 SGHNT and CDR2 YYREEE (reference sequence). Trimming stripped 4 bases from V and 7 bases from J, with 14 bases between. The CDR3 has 14 amino acids. DNA for the CDR3: TGTGCCAGCAGCCTCAGGGCGGAGGGTGAAAAACTGTTTTTT. Translated: CASSLRAEGEKLFF.

The gene calls are TRBV7-6 and TRBJ1-5; 8 positions match TRBD1. The V and J ends lost 3 bases and 7 bases, in that order; junction bases with no gene match: 5. The CDR3 is 14 residues long. CDR1 SGHVS and CDR2 FNYEAQ come from the germline V gene. The CDR3 coding sequence is TGTGCCAGCAGCTTCCAGGGGGCAGGACAGCCCCAGCATTTT. Its protein product is CASSFQGAGQPQHF.

The gene calls are TRBV13 and TRBJ1-4, with 11 bases matching TRBD1. V was pared by 4 bases and J by 11 bases, with 15 bases of the junction left unmatched. The CDR3 covers 17 residues. Per germline, CDR1 PRHDT and CDR2 FYEKMQ (reference sequence). CDR3 sequence (DNA): TGTGCCAGCAGCTCACCACAGACGGACAGGGGGCGCAGGAAACTGTTTTTT. The encoded protein is CASSSPQTDRGRRKLFF.

The chain recombines TRBV28 with TRBJ2-2; 8 nucleotides line up with TRBD2. Germline V gene data show CDR1 as MDHEN and CDR2 as SYDVKM. V lost 7 bases and J lost 3; bases outside the gene matches: 10. The CDR3 sequence is 16 residues long. The CDR3: CASTTTGGRYTGELFF. CDR3 DNA: TGTGCCAGCACCACTACGGGGGGGAGATACACCGGGGAGCTGTTTTTT. The variable domain in full, with the rest retrieved from reference TRBV28 and TRBJ2-2, is DVKVTQSSRYLVKRTGEKVFLECVQDMDHENMFWYRQDPGLGLRLIYFSYDVKMKEKGDIPEGYSVSREKKERFSLILESASTNQTSMYLCASTTTGGRYTGELFFGEGSRLTVL.

This chain connects TRBV6-1 to TRBJ2-2; 13 nucleotides match TRBD2. V gave up 4 bases and J gave up 7 bases; unmatched junction bases: 12. Germline CDR1 MNHNS, CDR2 SASEGT. The CDR3 covers 18 residues. CDR3 amino acids: CASSGRLAGGPYRGELFF. Written as DNA, the CDR3 is TGTGCCAGCAGTGGGAGACTAGCGGGGGGCCCATACCGCGGGGAGCTGTTTTTT.